This entry describes one TCR beta chain. Profiled with immunoSEQ multiplex PCR; TCRdb holds only in-frame clones, not every one. The sample records about 75,000 clones, about 90% being singletons. The CDR3 runs to 15 residues. The germline gives CDR1 LGHNA, CDR2 YSLEER. V was clipped by 4 bases and J by 2 bases; unmatched bases: 4. The data were taken from a study of blood T cell repertoires in COVID-19. Whole-study context: T cells, B-cell-depleted T cells, or PBMCs supplied cDNA or gDNA.

The specimen sequenced was peripheral blood. The source is a human donor in a cohort sampled during active COVID-19. The rearrangement uses TRBV4-3 and TRBJ2-1, with TRBD2 matching 8 bases. CDR3 amino acids: CASSRSGGAYNEQFF. The CDR3 DNA sequence: TGCGCCAGCAGCCGCAGCGGGGGAGCCTACAATGAGCAGTTCTTC.